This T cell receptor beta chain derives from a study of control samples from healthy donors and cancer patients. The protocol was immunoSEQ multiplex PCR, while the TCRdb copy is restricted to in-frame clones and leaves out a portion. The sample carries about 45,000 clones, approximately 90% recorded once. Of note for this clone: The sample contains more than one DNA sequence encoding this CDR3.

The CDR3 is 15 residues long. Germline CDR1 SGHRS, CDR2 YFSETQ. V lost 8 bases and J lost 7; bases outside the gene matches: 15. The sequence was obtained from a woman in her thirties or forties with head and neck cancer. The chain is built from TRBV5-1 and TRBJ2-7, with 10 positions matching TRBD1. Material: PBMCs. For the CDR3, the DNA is TGCGCCAGTGGGAAGAGGAGGACAGGGGGGCGGGAGCAGTACTTC. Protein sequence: CASGKRRTGGREQYF.